A single sample is the source of the 18 T cell receptor beta chains below, sequenced in a study of blood T cell repertoires in COVID-19. Method: immunoSEQ multiplex PCR; TCRdb's copy keeps in-frame clones and lacks some. The sample has roughly 69,000 clones; around 73% are singletons. Specimen: peripheral blood. Source of these receptors: a man between 60 and 70 years old with COVID-19, enrolled during active disease.

The gene calls are TRBV6-6 and TRBJ2-3; a possible D gene is TRBD1 (6 bases). This CDR3 has 13 amino acids. Trimming cost V 8 bases and J 2 bases, with 11 bases left between them. Germline V gene data show CDR1 as MNHNY and CDR2 as SVGAGI (reference sequence). The CDR3 coding sequence is TGTGCCAGCGGGGGCAGGACCACAGATACGCAGTATTTT. Its protein product is CASGGRTTDTQYF.

The J gene is TRBJ2-7, the V gene TRBV5-6; weak D call: TRBD1 (6 bases). In germline, CDR1 is SGHDT, CDR2 YYEEEE. The V and J ends lost 0 bases and 5 bases respectively, with 12 bases between them. CDR3 length equals 14 residues. The CDR3 spells CASSLEGTTHEQYF. The DNA of the CDR3 is TGTGCCAGCAGCTTGGAGGGGACAACCCACGAGCAGTACTTC.

The gene calls are TRBV7-3 and TRBJ1-5, with D uncertain. The CDR3 spans 10 residues. Trimming took off 2 bases at V and 12 bases at J, with 5 bases between the two ends. The germline V gene encodes CDR1 SGHTA and CDR2 FQGTGA. Here the CDR3 DNA reads TGTGCCAGCAGCTTACAGAACCAGCATTTT. Translating gives CASSLQNQHF.

This chain connects TRBV25-1 to TRBJ2-5, with TRBD1 identical over 9 bases. Germline V lookup: CDR1 MGHDK, CDR2 SYGVNS. CDR3 length equals 15 residues. V shed 4 bases and J 5 bases; nucleotides not matched to a gene: 8. CDR3 sequence reads: CASSGTTGGAETQYF. The CDR3 nucleotides are TGTGCCAGCAGTGGGACAACAGGGGGCGCGGAGACCCAGTACTTC. Full variable domain (missing parts from reference TRBV25-1 and TRBJ2-5): EADIYQTPRYLVIGTGKKITLECSQTMGHDKMYWYQQDPGMELHLIHYSYGVNSTEKGDLSSESTVSRIRTEHFPLTLESARPSHTSQYLCASSGTTGGAETQYFGPGTRLLVL.

The rearrangement uses TRBV18 and TRBJ2-7, with TRBD1 matching over 9 bases. Germline assignment: CDR1 KGHSH and CDR2 LQKENI. J gave up 4 bases and V 3 bases, and 7 bases lay outside the gene matches. The CDR3 consists of 15 residues. The CDR3 protein is CASSPTTGGRYEQYF. The CDR3 DNA sequence: TGTGCCAGCTCACCTACAACAGGGGGCCGGTACGAGCAGTACTTC.

This chain connects TRBV29-1 to TRBJ2-3, with 11 nucleotides matching TRBD2. From germline, CDR1 is SQVTM and CDR2 ANQGSEA. This CDR3 spans 14 amino acids. With V trimmed by 3 bases and J by 6 bases, 5 bases remained unmatched. CDR3 in amino acids: CSVDSGGVLDTQYF. CDR3 bases: TGCAGCGTTGATAGCGGGGGGGTATTGGATACGCAGTATTTT.

The chain is built from TRBV9 and TRBJ1-1; D ambiguous. Germline V gene data show CDR1 as SGDLS and CDR2 as YYNGEE. The CDR3 is 14 residues long. The germline V and J ends were trimmed by 3 bases and 0 bases, with 9 bases remaining between them. Here the CDR3 DNA reads TGTGCCAGCAGCGCTGACATAATGAACACTGAAGCTTTCTTT. Translation gives CASSADIMNTEAFF.

The V gene is TRBV27, the J gene TRBJ2-5, with D perhaps TRBD2 (7 bases). CDR1 MNHEY and CDR2 SMNVEV come from the germline V gene (reference sequence). The CDR3 consists of 13 residues. Trimming cost V 10 bases and J 5 bases, with 17 bases left between them. The chain's CDR3 is CATAGGGRETQYF. The CDR3 nucleotides read TGTGCCACAGCGGGCGGGGGCCGGGAGACCCAGTACTTC.

This clone was detected only a few times. The chain couples TRBV2 to TRBJ2-5; D is possibly TRBD2 (5 bases). With 8 bases removed from V and 0 bases from J, the gap between germline ends came to 10 bases. This CDR3 region has 13 residues. From germline, CDR1 is SNHLY and CDR2 FYNNEI. Written as DNA, the CDR3 is TGTGCCAGCGGCCCCGGGAACCAAGAGACCCAGTACTTC. Residues: CASGPGNQETQYF.

The rearrangement joins TRBV5-1 to TRBJ2-5; 15 nucleotides match TRBD2. The CDR3 totals 16 residues. The germline gives CDR1 SGHRS, CDR2 YFSETQ. With V trimmed by 4 bases and J by 2 bases, 3 bases remained unmatched. Here the CDR3 reads CASSQGTSGGQETQYF. The CDR3 bases are TGCGCCAGCAGCCAAGGGACTAGCGGGGGGCAAGAGACCCAGTACTTC.

This clone occurred once. This sample also contains other DNA sequences that code for the same CDR3. The CDR3 spells CASSPGGGYEQYF. DNA for the CDR3: TGTGCCAGCAGCCCGGGAGGCGGGTACGAGCAGTACTTC. The rearrangement links TRBV6-5 to TRBJ2-7, with 7 bases fitting TRBD2. The CDR3 is 13 amino acids. Germline-derived CDR1 and CDR2 are MNHEY and SVGAGI. V lost 6 bases, J lost 4 bases, and 6 bases stayed unmatched.

This chain connects TRBV24-1 to TRBJ2-5; D call uncertain. The V and J ends lost 7 bases and 4 bases respectively, with 6 bases between them. Germline CDR1 is KGHDR and CDR2 is SFDVKD. This CDR3 has 11 residues. The CDR3 DNA reads TGTGCCACCAGATCGGGAGAGACCCAGTACTTC. The encoded protein is CATRSGETQYF.

The J gene is TRBJ1-2, the V gene TRBV3-1 (or the pseudogene TRBV3-2); no clear D. CDR1 is LGHDT and CDR2 is YNNKEL in the germline V gene (reference sequence). This CDR3 region has 11 residues. V was clipped by 6 bases and J by 8 bases, with 10 bases between them. CDR3 residues: CASRTREGYTF. DNA for the CDR3: TGTGCCAGCAGAACCCGTGAGGGCTACACCTTC.

CDR3 nucleotides: TGTGCCAGCAGCCCAATCAGGGGTCCATCCTACAATGAGCAGTTCTTC. Translating it yields CASSPIRGPSYNEQFF. The V call is TRBV11-2, the J call TRBJ2-1, with a tentative D call TRBD1 (6 bases). Germline values: CDR1 SGHAT, CDR2 FQNNGV. The germline V and J ends were trimmed by 5 bases and 1 base, with 15 bases remaining between them. This CDR3 is built from 16 residues.

This chain connects TRBV21-1 to TRBJ1-3; the table assigns TRBD1, which was not confirmed against the DNA. TRBV21-1 is deemed a pseudogene. This CDR3 contains 15 residues. The DNA for the CDR3 is TGTGCCGGCTACAAGGGACAGCCCCCCGGAAACACCATATATTTT. This codes for CAGYKGQPPGNTIYF.

This clone was detected only once. The rearrangement links TRBV7-3 to TRBJ2-2; possibly TRBD1 for D (7 bases). The CDR3 covers 14 residues. Germline lookup yields CDR1 SGHTA and CDR2 FQGTGA. With 1 base removed from V and 7 bases from J, the gap between germline ends came to 10 bases. Here the CDR3 reads CASSLSGTDGELFF. The CDR3 DNA sequence: TGTGCCAGCAGCTTAAGCGGGACAGACGGGGAGCTGTTTTTT.

The V and J genes are TRBV18 and TRBJ2-7; 14 bases align to TRBD2. The trim removed 2 bases at V and 6 bases at J, leaving 12 bases unmatched. Germline V gives CDR1 KGHSH, CDR2 LQKENI. CDR3 size: 18 residues. The CDR3 protein is CASSPNRRTSGGMGEQYF. The CDR3 DNA is TGTGCCAGCTCACCAAATCGTAGGACTAGCGGGGGGATGGGCGAGCAGTACTTC.

The rearrangement joins TRBV6-5 to TRBJ1-5; D is perhaps TRBD1 (5 bases). There are 12 residues in the CDR3. Germline V gene sequence: CDR1 MNHEY, CDR2 SVGAGI. Trimming shortened V by 8 bases and J by 7 bases, and 12 bases separated the two germline ends. CDR3 protein: CASRQSGQPQHF. The DNA for the CDR3 is TGTGCCAGCCGACAGTCAGGACAGCCCCAGCATTTT.